Listed below are T cell receptor beta chains from one sample, sequenced in a study of PD-L1 blockade in urothelial cancer. This table comes from immunoSEQ multiplex PCR, and its TCRdb copy is limited to in-frame clones, with some not included. The sample lists about 52,000 clones; around 84% were seen once. This sample comprised PBMCs, obtained around atezolizumab (anti-PD-L1) treatment. Every receptor here comes from a middle-aged man with urothelial cancer. Each CDR3 is given with its conserved first and last residue. Fields, in order: clone size, CDR3 length, D gene, J gene, V gene, CDR3 DNA, CDR3 protein. D genes are given only for firm matches. A row's size may be missing; if present it is once, few, many or a size class.

. 15 TRBD1 TRBJ1-2 TRBV10-3 TGTGCCACCAACCGGGACAGGGGGGATAACTATGGCTACACCTTC CATNRDRGDNYGYTF
. 15 . TRBJ1-1 TRBV5-6 TGTGCCAGCACCAGACTACCGGGGGGAAACACTGAAGCTTTCTTT CASTRLPGGNTEAFF
. 16 TRBD2 TRBJ2-2 TRBV27 TGTGCCAGCAGTTTCTCCCTAGCGGGGGTTTGGGGGGAGCTGTTTTTT CASSFSLAGVWGELFF
. 13 . TRBJ2-3 TRBV7-9 TGTGCCAGCAGCTCAATAGGCACAGATACGCAGTATTTT CASSSIGTDTQYF
. 16 TRBD1 TRBJ1-1 TRBV28 TGTGCCAGCAGAAAGGGACAGGGGGCGCCGGGGACTGAAGCTTTCTTT CASRKGQGAPGTEAFF
. 16 TRBD2 TRBJ2-1 TRBV11-2 TGTGCCAGCAGCTTAGATAGGGGTAGCGGGAGCCAGGAGCAGTTCTTC CASSLDRGSGSQEQFF
. 15 TRBD1 TRBJ2-4 TRBV6-4 TGTGCCAGCAGTAAAACCGGGACAGGGGTTGACATTCAGTACTTC CASSKTGTGVDIQYF
. 17 TRBD2 TRBJ2-3 TRBV9 TGTGCCAGCAGCGACCCCCTTGGACTAGCGGGAGGAGATACGCAGTATTTT CASSDPLGLAGGDTQYF
. 14 . TRBJ2-1 TRBV6-5 TGTGCCAGCAGTTTACTACGCCTTCACAATGAGCAGTTCTTC CASSLLRLHNEQFF
. 14 . TRBJ2-2 TRBV6-4 TGTGCCAGCAGTGACTCTTTGGGGCGCGGGGAGCTGTTTTTT CASSDSLGRGELFF
. 18 TRBD2 TRBJ2-7 TRBV5-1 TGCGCCAGCAGCACGGGACTAGCGCCTGAGACGGCCCACTACGAGCAGTACTTC CASSTGLAPETAHYEQYF
. 17 TRBD1 TRBJ2-4 TRBV19 TGTGCCAGTAGTATACAGGGACAGTTGTTAGCCAAAAACATTCAGTACTTC CASSIQGQLLAKNIQYF
. 17 TRBD1 TRBJ2-2 TRBV29-1 TGCAGCGTTGAAGGACTCCCGGGACAGGGGGCCCCGGGGGAGCTGTTTTTT CSVEGLPGQGAPGELFF
. 13 . TRBJ2-5 TRBV6-1 TGTGCCAGCAGCCGGTCTCAGGCAGAGACCCAGTACTTC CASSRSQAETQYF
. 13 . TRBJ1-2 TRBV6-1 TGTGCCAGCAGACCGACTGCCCCCCATGGCTACACCTTC CASRPTAPHGYTF
. 12 . TRBJ2-1 TRBV5-6 TGTGCCAGCAGCTTGGACATTAATGAGCAGTTCTTC CASSLDINEQFF
few 15 . TRBJ2-2 TRBV5-1 TGCGCCAGCAGCTTTACAGCGGGTGGGACCGGGGAGCTGTTTTTT CASSFTAGGTGELFF
. 13 TRBD1 TRBJ1-6 TRBV6-5 TGTGCCAGCGGGGCAGGGGGCAGGTCACCCCTCCACTTT CASGAGGRSPLHF
. 14 TRBD2 TRBJ2-3 TRBV28 TGTGCCAGCAGTCACCGGGGGGGGCCAGATACGCAGTATTTT CASSHRGGPDTQYF
. 16 TRBD2 TRBJ2-2 TRBV9 TGTGCCAGCAGCGTAGGCCAGCGGGGCTGGACCGGGGAGCTGTTTTTT CASSVGQRGWTGELFF